The 16 T cell receptor beta chains reported below all come from one sample, sequenced in a study of cytomegalovirus exposure and HLA in healthy donors. Primers included in the PCR were 60 Vbeta and 13 Jbeta primers. Repertoires were generated with immunoSEQ multiplex PCR, while TCRdb's copy carries only in-frame clones and drops some. The table lists about 130,000 clones, approximately 81% of them singletons. Sequenced material: PBMCs. These receptors originate from a man between 18 and 35 years old in good health and CMV-seronegative.

This sequence joins TRBV7-3 and TRBJ2-3, with 7 bases fitting TRBD2. This CDR3 contains 16 residues. The trim removed 5 bases at V and 0 bases at J, leaving 8 bases unmatched. The germline gives CDR1 SGHTA, CDR2 FQGTGA. The CDR3 bases are TGTGCCAGCAGCGATCCAAGCGGGGAAAGCACAGATACGCAGTATTTT. It translates to CASSDPSGESTDTQYF.

The chain links TRBV5-1 to TRBJ2-7, with a weak D call TRBD2 (5 bases). CDR3 length: 13 residues. V dropped 5 bases and J dropped 2 bases, with 11 bases sitting between them. Per the germline V gene, CDR1 is SGHRS and CDR2 is YFSETQ. CDR3 region: CASSRSATYEQYF. The CDR3 DNA is TGCGCCAGCAGTCGTAGCGCTACCTACGAGCAGTACTTC.

The CDR3 loop is CASSLRGFQPQHF. The CDR3 nucleotides read TGTGCCAGCAGTCTAAGGGGGTTTCAGCCCCAGCATTTT. This chain connects TRBV6-5 to TRBJ1-5; tentatively, D is TRBD1 (6 bases). V was shortened by 5 bases and J by 6 bases, with 11 bases between the two germline ends. The CDR3 is 13 residues long. Germline CDR1 and CDR2: MNHEY and SVGAGI.

This clone was picked up a small number of times. The chain is built from TRBV5-1 and TRBJ1-1, with D uncertain. Germline V lookup: CDR1 SGHRS, CDR2 YFSETQ. Trimming left V 0 bases short and J 3 bases short, with 9 bases between. CDR3 length equals 14 residues. Here the CDR3 reads CASSLDSPDTEAFF. The CDR3 DNA follows: TGCGCCAGCAGCTTGGACAGCCCTGACACTGAAGCTTTCTTT.

This clone was seen a single time. This chain joins TRBV28 and TRBJ2-7, with a possible D match to TRBD1 (5 bases). In germline, CDR1 is MDHEN, CDR2 SYDVKM. V was shortened by 2 bases and J by 6 bases, with 11 bases between the two germline ends. This CDR3 spans 13 amino acids. The CDR3 loop reads CASSLLEQGEQYF. DNA of the CDR3: TGTGCCAGCAGTTTACTTGAGCAGGGCGAGCAGTACTTC.

The V call is TRBV2, the J call TRBJ2-7, with 7 bases fitting TRBD1. Trimming took 6 bases from V and 7 from J; bases not matched to a gene: 18. The germline V gene encodes CDR1 SNHLY and CDR2 FYNNEI. This CDR3 is built from 16 residues. CDR3 sequence reads: CASSDPGTADTWEQYV. CDR3 DNA sequence: TGTGCCAGCAGCGATCCCGGGACAGCGGATACCTGGGAGCAGTACGTC.

This clone showed up just a few times. This rearrangement joins TRBV30 to TRBJ1-4, with 7 nucleotides matching TRBD1. V shed 4 bases and J 4 bases; nucleotides not matched to a gene: 6. The length of the CDR3 is 14 residues. Germline CDR1 reads GTSNPN; CDR2 reads SVGIG (reference sequence). CDR3 sequence: CAWTSGQINEKLFF. The CDR3 nucleotides are TGTGCCTGGACCTCGGGACAGATTAATGAAAAACTGTTTTTT.

The CDR3 DNA reads as TGTGCCAGCAGTGGGGGGACAGCCTATGGCTACACCTTC. Its translation: CASSGGTAYGYTF. The chain joins TRBV28 to TRBJ1-2, with 7 nucleotides matching TRBD1. CDR1 is MDHEN, CDR2 SYDVKM, per germline. The CDR3 length is 13 residues. The V and J ends lost 5 bases and 4 bases, in that order; junction bases with no gene match: 4.

The chain uses TRBV9 and TRBJ1-2; D gene unclear. The CDR3 length is 15 residues. CDR1 and CDR2 from the germline V gene are SGDLS and YYNGEE. V was clipped by 0 bases and J by 3 bases, with 12 bases between them. CDR3 amino acids: CASSVGGGAYYGYTF. The CDR3 nucleotides read TGTGCCAGCAGCGTAGGTGGAGGAGCGTACTATGGCTACACCTTC.

The V gene is TRBV4-3, the J gene TRBJ1-1; D uncertain. V shed 1 base and J shed 4 bases, with 7 bases lying between them. The CDR3 spans 13 residues. CDR1 LGHNA and CDR2 YSLEER come from the germline V gene. The CDR3 DNA is TGCGCCAGCAGCCAAGTTACGGGCACTGAAGCTTTCTTT. It codes for CASSQVTGTEAFF.

This chain joins TRBV18 and TRBJ2-1, with TRBD1 matching over 10 bases. The V gene's germline CDR1 is KGHSH and CDR2 LQKENI. There are 17 residues in the CDR3. V shed 5 bases, J shed 2 bases, and the junction held 9 bases outside the gene matches. CDR3 protein: CASSSYSGTGAYNEQFF. CDR3 sequence (DNA): TGTGCCAGCTCATCCTATTCCGGGACAGGGGCCTACAATGAGCAGTTCTTC.

This clone has more than one count but fewer than ten. The same CDR3 also results from other DNA sequences found in this sample. The rearrangement joins TRBV11-2 to TRBJ2-7; the D is unclear. This CDR3 has 14 residues. The germline gives CDR1 SGHAT, CDR2 FQNNGV. V was pared by 0 bases and J by 4 bases, with 10 bases between. The CDR3 here is CASSLDPAGYEQYV. DNA for the CDR3: TGTGCCAGCAGCTTAGACCCCGCCGGGTACGAGCAGTACGTC.

The genes are TRBV5-1 and TRBJ2-3, with TRBD2 identical over 11 bases. With 4 bases clipped from V and 5 bases from J, the junction kept 6 bases outside the gene matches. Germline CDR1 reads SGHRS; CDR2 reads YFSETQ. This CDR3 has 15 amino acids. The CDR3 DNA follows: TGCGCCAGCAGCCTACTAGCGGGAGCGTTAGATACGCAGTATTTT. Translating gives CASSLLAGALDTQYF. The full variable domain, in which reference TRBV5-1 and TRBJ2-3 provide the parts outside the CDR3, is KAGVTQTPRYLIKTRGQQVTLSCSPISGHRSVSWYQQTPGQGLQFLFEYFSETQRNKGNFPGRFSGRQFSNSRSEMNVSTLELGDSALYLCASSLLAGALDTQYFGPGTRLTVL.

The chain links TRBV2 to TRBJ1-1; D gene ambiguous. V lost 0 bases and J 6 bases, leaving 23 bases between the germline ends. The CDR3 has 18 amino acids. The V gene's germline CDR1 is SNHLY and CDR2 FYNNEI. CDR3 amino acids: CASSEASLGNNAWAEAFF. The DNA for the CDR3 is TGTGCCAGCAGTGAAGCGTCACTGGGCAATAACGCCTGGGCTGAAGCTTTCTTT.

The genes are TRBV27 and TRBJ2-5; D remains ambiguous. This CDR3 is built from 14 residues. CDR1 and CDR2 from the germline V gene are MNHEY and SMNVEV (reference sequence). Trimming took off 1 base at V and 5 bases at J, with 11 bases between the two ends. CDR3 DNA: TGTGCCAGCAGTTTATTTGCCCGCGCCGAGACCCAGTACTTC. Amino acids: CASSLFARAETQYF.

The chain is built from TRBV21-1 and TRBJ2-7; TRBD1, the table's D call, lacks a check against the DNA. TRBV21-1 is described as a pseudogene. The CDR3 is made up of 16 amino acids. CDR3 sequence (DNA): TGTGCCAGCAGCAAATCGGGTCAGGGCGCTTCCTACGAGCAGTACTTC. Amino acid sequence: CASSKSGQGASYEQYF.